Detailed here is one T cell receptor beta chain. This entry comes from a study of T cell responses to AZD1222 COVID-19 vaccine. TCRdb's table, derived via immunoSEQ multiplex PCR, lists solely in-frame clones and lacks some. The table has roughly 69,000 clones, over 70% seen once; the top ten hold 11% to 15%. Specimen: peripheral blood, collected 28 days after the second AZD1222 dose. This TCR derives from an adult who received the AZD1222 COVID-19 vaccine.

The CDR3 DNA sequence: TGTGCCAGCACCAAGACAGGGGGTACCTACAATGAGCAGTTCTTC. It encodes CASTKTGGTYNEQFF. The chain links TRBV28 to TRBJ2-1, with 9 bases lining up with TRBD1. Germline CDR1 reads MDHEN; CDR2 reads SYDVKM. This CDR3 spans 15 amino acids. With V trimmed by 7 bases and J by 2 bases, 6 bases remained unmatched.